This T cell receptor (beta chain) was recorded in a study of beta chain features in type 1 diabetes. Since all of the isolated RNA was reverse transcribed, expressed TCRB transcripts were what got sequenced. Around 3.8 million reads per sample were averaged for naive, central memory and regulatory samples. Method: immunoSEQ multiplex PCR; TCRdb's copy keeps in-frame clones and lacks some. The sample records about 340,000 clones, 7% to 9% being singletons. This clone appeared a few times. Trimming pared 1 base from V and 1 base from J, leaving 8 bases between. Germline V gene lookup returns CDR1 SGHAT and CDR2 FQNNGV. The length of the CDR3 is 14 residues.

Sequencing was performed on central memory CD4+ T cells from blood. The chain couples TRBV11-2 to TRBJ2-7, with D possibly matching TRBD2 (6 bases). The source is a woman between 18 and 29 years old in good health. For the CDR3, the DNA is TGTGCCAGCAGCTTAGCGGGAGTATCCTACGAGCAGTACTTC. The encoded protein is CASSLAGVSYEQYF.